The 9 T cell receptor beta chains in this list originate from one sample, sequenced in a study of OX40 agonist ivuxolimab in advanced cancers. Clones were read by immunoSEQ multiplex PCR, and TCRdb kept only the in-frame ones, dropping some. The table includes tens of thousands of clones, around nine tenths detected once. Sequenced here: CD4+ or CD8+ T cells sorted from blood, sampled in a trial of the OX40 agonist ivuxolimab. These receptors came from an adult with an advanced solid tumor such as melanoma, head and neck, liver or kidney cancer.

The CDR3 is CASSPGQQRGNEQFF. CDR3 bases: TGCGCCAGCAGCCCGGGACAACAAAGGGGCAATGAGCAGTTCTTC. V is TRBV5-1 and J is TRBJ2-1; D is perhaps TRBD1 (6 bases). This CDR3 spans 15 amino acids. V gave up 4 bases and J gave up 6 bases, with 17 bases separating them. Germline values: CDR1 SGHRS, CDR2 YFSETQ.

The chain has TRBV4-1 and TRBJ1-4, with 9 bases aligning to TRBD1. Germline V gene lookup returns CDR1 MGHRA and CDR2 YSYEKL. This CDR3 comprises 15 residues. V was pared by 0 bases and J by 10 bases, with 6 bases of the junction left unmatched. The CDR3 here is CASSQDAQGAAKLFF. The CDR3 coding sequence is TGCGCCAGCAGCCAAGATGCACAGGGGGCCGCAAAACTGTTTTTT.

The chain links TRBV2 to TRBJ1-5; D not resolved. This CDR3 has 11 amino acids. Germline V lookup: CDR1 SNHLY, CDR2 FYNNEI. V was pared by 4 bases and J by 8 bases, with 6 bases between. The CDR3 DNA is TGTGCCAGCAGTGTAGGCGAGCCCCAGCATTTT. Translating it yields CASSVGEPQHF.

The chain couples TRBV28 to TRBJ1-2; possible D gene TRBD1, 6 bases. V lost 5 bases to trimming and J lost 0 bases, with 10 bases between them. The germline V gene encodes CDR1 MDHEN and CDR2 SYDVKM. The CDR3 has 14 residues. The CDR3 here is CASSRDITNYGYTF. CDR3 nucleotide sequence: TGTGCCAGCAGTCGGGACATAACTAACTATGGCTACACCTTC.

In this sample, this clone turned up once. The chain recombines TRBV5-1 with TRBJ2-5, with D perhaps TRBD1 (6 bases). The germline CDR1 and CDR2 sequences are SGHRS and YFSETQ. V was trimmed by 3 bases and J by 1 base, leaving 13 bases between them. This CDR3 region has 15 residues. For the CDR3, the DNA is TGCGCCAGCAGCTATAAACAGGGAAGCCAAGAGACCCAGTACTTC. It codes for CASSYKQGSQETQYF. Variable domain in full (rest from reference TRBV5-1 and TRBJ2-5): KAGVTQTPRYLIKTRGQQVTLSCSPISGHRSVSWYQQTPGQGLQFLFEYFSETQRNKGNFPGRFSGRQFSNSRSEMNVSTLELGDSALYLCASSYKQGSQETQYFGPGTRLLVL.

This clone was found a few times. The CDR3 DNA follows: TGTGCCAGCAGTGAAGCGCTCAGGGCAGTCTCTGGAAACACCATATATTTT. This codes for CASSEALRAVSGNTIYF. The V gene is TRBV6-1, the J gene TRBJ1-3; D possibly corresponds to TRBD1 (5 bases). The CDR3 spans 17 residues. Trimming left V 0 bases short and J 0 bases short, with 12 bases between. The germline V gene has CDR1 MNHNS and CDR2 SASEGT.

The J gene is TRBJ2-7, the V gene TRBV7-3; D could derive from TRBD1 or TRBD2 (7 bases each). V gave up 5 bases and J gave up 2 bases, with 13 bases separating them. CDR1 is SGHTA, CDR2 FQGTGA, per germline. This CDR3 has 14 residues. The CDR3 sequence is CASSGEGATYEQYF. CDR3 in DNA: TGTGCCAGCAGCGGGGAGGGGGCTACCTACGAGCAGTACTTC.

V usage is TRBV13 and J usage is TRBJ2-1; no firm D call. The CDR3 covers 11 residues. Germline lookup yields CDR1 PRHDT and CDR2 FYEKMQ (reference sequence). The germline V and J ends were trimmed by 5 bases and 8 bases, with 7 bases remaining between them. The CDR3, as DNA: TGTGCCAGCAGCCAGAGTGATGAGCAGTTCTTC. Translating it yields CASSQSDEQFF.

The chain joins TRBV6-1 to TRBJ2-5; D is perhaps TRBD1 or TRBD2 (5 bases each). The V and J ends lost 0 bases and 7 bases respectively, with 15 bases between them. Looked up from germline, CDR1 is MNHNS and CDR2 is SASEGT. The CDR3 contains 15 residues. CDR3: CASSEALGPRPTQYF. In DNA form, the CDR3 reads TGTGCCAGCAGTGAAGCGTTGGGACCCCGACCGACCCAGTACTTC.